This T cell receptor (beta chain) came from a study of early T cells in non-severe SARS-CoV-2 infection. Study-wide background: Sequencing of bulk RNA from unsorted whole blood was done, without chain pairing.

The CDR3 has 14 residues. Trimming at V came to 3 bases and at J to 6 bases, leaving 3 bases not matched to a gene. The germline V gene encodes CDR1 SGDLS and CDR2 YYNGEE. Ten or more counts support this clonotype. The antigen is unknown. Attached unique molecular identifiers marked individual cDNA molecules. TCRdb used MiXCR to reprocess the 5' RACE reads, holding one entry per CDR3 protein. The repertoire holds about 31,000 distinct CDR3 sequences, with less than 8.5% as singletons. Study results and limitations: There was a bias toward anti-spike CD8 responses in VDJdb matching, which missed private and CD4 specificities.

This TCR was recovered from an adult who was a healthcare worker with PCR-confirmed SARS-CoV-2 infection or an uninfected control (not recorded which). The sequencing used whole blood, collected at baseline. The chain uses TRBV9 and TRBJ1-6; 7 bases are shared with TRBD1. CDR3 sequence reads: CASSEGTVNSPLHF. CDR3 coding DNA: TGTGCCAGCAGCGAAGGGACAGTTAATTCACCCCTCCACTTT.